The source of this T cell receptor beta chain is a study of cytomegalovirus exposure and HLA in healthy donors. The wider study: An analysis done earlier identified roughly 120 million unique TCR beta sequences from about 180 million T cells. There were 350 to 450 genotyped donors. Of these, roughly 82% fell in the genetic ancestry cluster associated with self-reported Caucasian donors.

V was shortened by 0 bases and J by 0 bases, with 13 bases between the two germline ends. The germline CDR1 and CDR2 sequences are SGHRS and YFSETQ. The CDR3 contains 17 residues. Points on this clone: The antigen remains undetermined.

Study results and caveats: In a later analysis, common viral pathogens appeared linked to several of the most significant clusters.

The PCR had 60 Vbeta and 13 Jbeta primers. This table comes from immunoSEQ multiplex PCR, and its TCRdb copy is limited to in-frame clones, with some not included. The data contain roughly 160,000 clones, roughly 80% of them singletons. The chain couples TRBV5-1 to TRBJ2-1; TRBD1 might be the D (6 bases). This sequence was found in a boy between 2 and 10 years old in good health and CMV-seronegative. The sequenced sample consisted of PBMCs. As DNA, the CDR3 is TGCGCCAGCAGCTTGGTGTCAGGGGAGAACTCCTACAATGAGCAGTTCTTC. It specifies CASSLVSGENSYNEQFF.